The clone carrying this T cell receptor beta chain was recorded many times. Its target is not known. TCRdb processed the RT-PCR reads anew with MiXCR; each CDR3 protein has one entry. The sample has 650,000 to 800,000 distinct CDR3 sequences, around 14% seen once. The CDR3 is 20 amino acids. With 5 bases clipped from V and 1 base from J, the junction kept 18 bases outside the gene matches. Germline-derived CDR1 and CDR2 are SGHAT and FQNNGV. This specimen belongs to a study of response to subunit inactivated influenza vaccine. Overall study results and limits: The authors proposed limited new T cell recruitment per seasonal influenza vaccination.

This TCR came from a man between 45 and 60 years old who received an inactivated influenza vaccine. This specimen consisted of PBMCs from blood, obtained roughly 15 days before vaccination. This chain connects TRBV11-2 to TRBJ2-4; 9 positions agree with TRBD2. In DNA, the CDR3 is TGTGCCAGCAGCATCCATTATAGCGGGAGTCAGGGGGGGGCCAAAAACATTCAGTACTTC. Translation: CASSIHYSGSQGGAKNIQYF.